This T cell receptor beta chain comes out of a study of monozygotic twins with inflammatory bowel disease (dated by TCRdb to the late 2010s). About the full investigation: The full study comprised around 28 monozygotic twin pairs: nine German pairs (four IBD-concordant, five IBD-discordant) and 19 IBD-discordant Danish pairs. Disease-associated traits were sought mainly through comparisons between IBD patients and their genetically identical healthy co-twins within discordant pairs. Each individual had, on average, about 151 000 unique TCRalpha sequences and 181 000 unique TCRbeta sequences available for analysis.

Paper-wide results and their limitations: Measured by the inverse Simpson index, TCRbeta repertoire diversity was lower in IBD patients than in their healthy co-twins. Concordant and discordant twins showed no difference in repertoire similarity, possibly because of limited statistical power. Background noise and inter-individual variability may have been introduced into the repertoires by the differing immunosuppressive treatments among patients. No single strong signal or clonotype linked to IBD turned up in the results, so the idea that one exists was not supported. Compared with healthy twins, IBD patients had fewer clonotypes in common with other individuals, a difference most pronounced in patients showing signs of disease activity. Distinction between different T cell subtypes could not be achieved in the analysis.

From each donor, a roughly 2.5 ml peripheral blood sample was drawn into PAXgene tubes and stored at -80 degrees C. Without T cell sorting, total RNA was isolated from whole blood using the PAXgene blood miRNA kit on an automated QIAcube. Peripheral blood from monozygotic twin pairs, either concordant or discordant for inflammatory bowel disease, underwent deep TCRalpha and TCRbeta repertoire profiling that used unique molecular barcoding. For every twin pair, smoking habits were documented, and each individual was categorised as a current, former or never smoker. The library was made by 5' RACE. Each TCR library was prepared from about 3,300 ng of total RNA. For each sample, cDNA synthesis with SMARTScribe reverse transcriptase was split into eight separate reactions. During cDNA synthesis, unique molecular identifiers containing a 6-nucleotide sample barcode were introduced by template switching. TCRalpha and TCRbeta cDNA was amplified in two nested PCRs of approximately 17 and 9 cycles, and bead purification was carried out after each PCR. Before amplification, cDNA was treated with uracil DNA-glycosylase and purified using the QIAquick PCR purification kit. The second PCR added Illumina TruSeq-compatible adapters along with sample-specific barcodes. Library quality and concentration were checked on TapeStation and Qubit, and libraries were pooled at 5 to 6.5 ng each. Sequencing of the pooled libraries was done on an Illumina HiSeq2500 single-index Rapid Run using custom sequencing primers and 2 x 100 bp reads. Processing in the source paper ran as follows. MiGEC version 1.2.6 was used for UMI-based consensus assembly to correct PCR and sequencing errors. V(D)J alignment, clonotype assembly and CDR3 extraction were performed with MiXCR version 2.1.1. Normalisation of gene usage, clonotype sharing and MAIT/NKT TCR abundance was achieved by analysing the top 1000, 10 000 and 20 000 clonotypes per sample. Diversity was computed as the inverse Simpson index with the vegan R package after downsampling to 27 000 UMIs. Paired Mann-Whitney U tests were applied to discordant twin pairs, and Benjamini-Hochberg correction was used for multiple testing. After the reads were reprocessed by TCRdb, one entry was made per CDR3 protein sequence, with no DNA. The V and J calls follow TCRdb's processing rather than the paper's. The sample table includes approximately 330,000 distinct CDR3 sequences. The top ten hold 2% to 2.5% of the sample.

Concerning this clonotype: This receptor's antigen is unknown.

The clonotype comes from a human donor with ulcerative colitis or Crohn's disease, or a healthy co-twin of an affected twin (not recorded which). What was sequenced was blood.

CDR3 sequence: CASSGLGAYQPQHF. The V and J segments used are TRBV6-1 and TRBJ1-5. CDR1 MNHNS and CDR2 SASEGT were looked up in the germline V gene. From the cysteine through the phenylalanine, the CDR3 covers 14 amino acids. No DNA is listed.